This T cell receptor beta chain emerged from a study of blood T cell repertoires in COVID-19. CDR3 length equals 12 residues. Germline CDR1 is LNHDA and CDR2 is SQIVND (reference sequence). Trimming pared 4 bases from V and 4 bases from J, leaving 7 bases between. The table came from immunoSEQ multiplex PCR; TCRdb's copy has only in-frame clones and leaves some out. The sample has 80,000 to 90,000 clones; approximately 85% are singletons. The sample taken for sequencing was peripheral blood. The gene calls are TRBV19 and TRBJ1-2; maybe TRBD1 (6 bases). This TCR was recovered from a woman of 80 years or more with COVID-19, enrolled during active disease. The CDR3 loop reads CASSRTAYGYTF. The CDR3 DNA sequence: TGTGCCAGTAGTAGGACAGCCTATGGCTACACCTTC.